These 13 T cell receptor beta chains share one sample of origin, sequenced in a study of shared clonotypes between healthy human individuals. Produced via immunoSEQ multiplex PCR; TCRdb's table is partial and in-frame only. The sample yields some 2 million clones, roughly 95% seen once. Source material: naive CD4+ T cells sorted from blood. Indicated subset: CD45RA+ positively selected. The receptors derive from a man aged 18 to 35 in good health.

V usage is TRBV11-1 and J usage is TRBJ1-4; 9 bases are a match to TRBD1. The CDR3 sequence is 15 residues long. Germline V gene lookup returns CDR1 SGHAT and CDR2 FQDESV (reference sequence). Losses at the gene ends were 5 bases for V and 7 bases for J; bases not matched to a gene: 8. CDR3 nucleotides: TGTGCCAGCAGCGTCTCCGGGACAGGGATTGAAAAACTGTTTTTT. The encoded protein is CASSVSGTGIEKLFF.

As regards this clone: This specimen includes other DNA sequences encoding the same CDR3. The J gene is TRBJ2-1, the V gene TRBV9; unclear D gene. V lost 0 bases, J lost 2 bases, and 3 bases lay in between. CDR1 and CDR2 from the germline V gene are SGDLS and YYNGEE. The CDR3 spans 13 residues. The CDR3, as DNA: TGTGCCAGCAGCGTAGAGGCCTACAATGAGCAGTTCTTC. This sequence encodes CASSVEAYNEQFF. Using reference TRBV9 and TRBJ2-1 for the parts outside the CDR3, the full variable domain is DSGVTQTPKHLITATGQRVTLRCSPRSGDLSVYWYQQSLDQGLQFLIQYYNGEERAKGNILERFSAQQFPDLHSELNLSSLELGDSALYFCASSVEAYNEQFFGPGTRLTVL.

In DNA form, the CDR3 reads TGTGCCAGCAGCTTGCTGGGCAGGGTTCAAGAGACCCAGTACTTC. Protein sequence: CASSLLGRVQETQYF. The rearrangement joins TRBV5-6 to TRBJ2-5; TRBD1 might be the D (5 bases). The CDR3 is 15 amino acids. CDR1 is SGHDT, CDR2 YYEEEE, per germline. Trimming removed 1 base at V and 2 bases at J, with 12 bases between.

The chain links TRBV19 to TRBJ2-1, with D perhaps TRBD2 (6 bases). V was shortened by 8 bases and J by 0 bases, with 14 bases between the two germline ends. The V gene's germline CDR1 is LNHDA and CDR2 SQIVND (reference sequence). CDR3 length: 15 residues. The CDR3 DNA reads TGTGCCAGTTCGCCGCGGGGCACCTCCTACAATGAGCAGTTCTTC. This codes for CASSPRGTSYNEQFF.

This chain links TRBV6-1 with TRBJ1-1; 7 nucleotides agree with TRBD1. The CDR3 totals 14 residues. In germline, CDR1 is MNHNS, CDR2 SASEGT. V was pared by 2 bases and J by 4 bases, with 4 bases of the junction left unmatched. The CDR3 sequence: CASSEQGEGTEAFF. In DNA, the CDR3 is TGTGCCAGCAGTGAACAGGGGGAAGGCACTGAAGCTTTCTTT.

The rearrangement uses TRBV4-1 and TRBJ2-7; D may match TRBD1 or TRBD2 (7 bases each). The CDR3 has 17 residues. V was trimmed by 4 bases and J by 3 bases, leaving 22 bases between them. CDR1 is MGHRA, CDR2 YSYEKL, per germline. CDR3 loop: CASSRSGGGIPLYEQYF. The CDR3, as DNA: TGCGCCAGCAGCCGATCAGGGGGGGGGATACCCCTCTACGAGCAGTACTTC.

The chain recombines TRBV2 with TRBJ2-7; 7 bases map to TRBD1. Germline CDR1 SNHLY, CDR2 FYNNEI. The CDR3 loop spans 14 amino acids. The trim removed 5 bases at V and 4 bases at J, leaving 8 bases unmatched. The DNA for the CDR3 is TGTGCCAGCAGTCCCTACAGGGGAAGTTACGAGCAGTACTTC. It translates to CASSPYRGSYEQYF.

This clone is a singleton in its sample. This sequence joins TRBV6-4 and TRBJ2-6; 8 bases are a match to TRBD1. CDR1 is MRHNA, CDR2 SNTAGT, per germline. The J segment lost 3 bases and the V segment lost 3 bases, leaving 4 bases of the junction unmatched. The CDR3 consists of 16 residues. CDR3: CASSEGRGLGANVLTF. CDR3 bases: TGTGCCAGCAGTGAAGGCAGGGGGCTTGGGGCCAACGTCCTGACTTTC.

In regard to this clone: This sample also contains other DNA sequences that code for the same CDR3. J is TRBJ2-5 and V is TRBV5-4, with 11 bases lining up with TRBD2. V was pared by 3 bases and J by 4 bases, with 2 bases of the junction left unmatched. CDR1 SGHNT and CDR2 YYREEE come from the germline V gene (reference sequence). The length of the CDR3 is 14 residues. The CDR3 spells CASSSGTSGETQYF. The CDR3 DNA is TGTGCCAGCAGCTCCGGGACTAGCGGAGAGACCCAGTACTTC.

This chain connects TRBV30 to TRBJ1-2; no firm D call. This CDR3 has 14 residues. V was shortened by 1 base and J by 8 bases, with 17 bases between the two germline ends. CDR1 GTSNPN and CDR2 SVGIG come from the germline V gene (reference sequence). The DNA of the CDR3 is TGTGCCTGGAGTGGGAACAACCCGCTCCGAGGCTACACCTTC. Its protein is CAWSGNNPLRGYTF.

This clone showed up many times. The chain uses TRBV6-1 and TRBJ2-7, with D perhaps matching TRBD1 (5 bases). In germline, CDR1 is MNHNS, CDR2 SASEGT. The ends were cut back, 6 bases at V and 9 bases at J, with 18 bases in the middle. This CDR3 is built from 13 residues. CDR3 region: CASSPTQGPRQYF. CDR3 in DNA: TGTGCCAGCAGCCCCACCCAGGGCCCCCGGCAGTACTTC.

The rearrangement uses TRBV28 and TRBJ2-7; D may be TRBD1 (5 bases). There are 14 residues in the CDR3. The V and J ends lost 2 bases and 3 bases respectively, with 11 bases between them. Germline V CDR1 and CDR2: MDHEN, SYDVKM. The CDR3 nucleotides read TGTGCCAGCAGTTTAAAGGGGTTTATCTACGAGCAGTACTTC. Protein: CASSLKGFIYEQYF.

The J gene is TRBJ2-1, the V gene TRBV29-1, with 8 bases lining up with TRBD2. Germline assignment: CDR1 SQVTM and CDR2 ANQGSEA. CDR3 length equals 15 residues. The junction had 16 bases not matched to a gene; V was cut back by 8 bases and J by 7 bases. This CDR3 is CSFFPPGGPWNEQFF. The CDR3 DNA reads as TGCAGCTTTTTCCCACCGGGAGGGCCGTGGAATGAGCAGTTCTTC.